The 13 T cell receptor beta chains listed next were all sequenced from one sample in a study of regulatory T cells in long-lasting Graves disease. Arm-PCR of CDR3 regions and iRepertoire HTBI primers were used to build TCR beta libraries. MiXCR, applied by TCRdb to the multiplex PCR reads, yields one record per CDR3 protein. The table shows roughly 400,000 distinct CDR3 sequences, with under 25% occurring only once. Time point noted: persistent/refractory GD, antithyroid drugs over 5 years with positive TRAb. RNA isolated from PBMCs was used to make the TCR library. Sequenced material: peripheral blood mononuclear cells (PBMCs), taken when the disease was refractory, from a patient treated with antithyroid drugs. The source of these receptors is a female donor with Graves disease.

The chain is built from TRBV6-1 and TRBJ1-3; unclear D gene. The germline CDR1 and CDR2 sequences are MNHNS and SASEGT. The CDR3 contains 15 residues. Trimming pared 5 bases from V and 0 bases from J, leaving 11 bases between. CDR3: CASSQDRISGNTIYF. The DNA for the CDR3 is TGTGCCAGCAGTCAAGACCGCATCTCTGGAAACACCATATATTTT.

This clonotype was counted only a few times. V is TRBV14 and J is TRBJ1-2; 8 bases map to TRBD1. This CDR3 contains 15 residues. Trimming removed 4 bases from V and 4 bases from J; junction bases left unmatched: 8. The V gene's germline CDR1 is SGHDN and CDR2 FVKESK. The CDR3 here is CASSLTDRGGYGYTF. As DNA, the CDR3 is TGTGCCAGCAGCCTCACAGACAGGGGTGGCTATGGCTACACCTTC. Full variable domain (rest looked up from reference TRBV14 and TRBJ1-2): EAGVTQFPSHSVIEKGQTVTLRCDPISGHDNLYWYRRVMGKEIKFLLHFVKESKQDESGMPNNRFLAERTGGTYSTLKVQPAELEDSGVYFCASSLTDRGGYGYTFGSGTRLTVV.

This clonotype was detected ten times or more. V gene TRBV28 combines with J gene TRBJ2-4; 8 positions match TRBD1. Germline CDR1 reads MDHEN; CDR2 reads SYDVKM. This CDR3 has 14 residues. J lost 8 bases, V lost 2 bases, and 5 bases had no gene match. For the CDR3, the DNA is TGTGCCAGCAGTTTAGACAGGGGCGGGGACATTCAGTACTTC. It yields the protein CASSLDRGGDIQYF.

This clonotype was found a few times. The rearrangement joins TRBV10-3 to TRBJ1-1, with a tentative D call TRBD1 (5 bases). Per the germline V gene, CDR1 is ENHRY and CDR2 is SYGVKD. CDR3 length: 17 amino acids. V lost 0 bases to trimming and J lost 1 base, with 15 bases between them. CDR3 DNA sequence: TGTGCCATCAGTGAGTCCCCCGGGGCAGGGAGGAACACTGAAGCTTTCTTT. Its protein product is CAISESPGAGRNTEAFF.

This clonotype has more than one count but fewer than ten. The chain is built from TRBV5-6 and TRBJ1-1; D gene ambiguous. The V end was cut by 0 bases, the J end by 3 bases, with 18 bases between. The CDR3 spans 17 residues. Germline V CDR1 and CDR2: SGHDT, YYEEEE. The CDR3 DNA sequence: TGTGCCAGCAGCTTGGTCCGGATTGGACGGGAGTACACTGAAGCTTTCTTT. Protein sequence: CASSLVRIGREYTEAFF.

This clonotype was observed at least ten times. The chain carries TRBV5-6 and TRBJ1-4; D is unresolved. Germline CDR1 and CDR2: SGHDT and YYEEEE. This CDR3 is 15 amino acids long. V was trimmed by 2 bases and J by 6 bases, leaving 14 bases between them. In DNA, the CDR3 is TGTGCCAGCAGCTTTGGCTGGCGAATGGATGAAAAACTGTTTTTT. Residues: CASSFGWRMDEKLFF.

This clonotype appeared many times. The chain combines TRBV27 with TRBJ1-4, with 8 bases matching TRBD1. J gave up 5 bases and V 6 bases, and 8 bases lay outside the gene matches. The CDR3 has 15 residues. Germline V lookup: CDR1 MNHEY, CDR2 SMNVEV (reference sequence). Here the CDR3 DNA reads TGTGCCAGCAGCACAACGGGACAGGTGAATGAAAAACTGTTTTTT. The encoded protein is CASSTTGQVNEKLFF.

This clonotype was observed a few times. This chain connects TRBV6-9 to TRBJ2-7; 10 nucleotides agree with TRBD2. CDR1 is MNHGY and CDR2 is SVAAGI in the germline V gene. Trimming removed 3 bases from V and 4 bases from J; junction bases left unmatched: 6. The CDR3 is 15 residues long. CDR3 loop: CASSYLSSGSYEQYF. CDR3 in DNA: TGTGCCAGCAGTTACCTGTCTAGCGGGAGTTACGAGCAGTACTTC.

The sample holds a few counts of this clonotype. The V gene is TRBV5-1, the J gene TRBJ2-4; the match to TRBD2 covers 10 bases. V dropped 4 bases and J dropped 4; count of bases not matched to a gene: 8. The CDR3 contains 16 residues. Germline V gene data show CDR1 as SGHRS and CDR2 as YFSETQ. CDR3 in amino acids: CASSPAGTSEKNIQYF. For the CDR3, the DNA is TGCGCCAGCAGCCCCGCGGGGACTAGCGAAAAAAACATTCAGTACTTC.

This clonotype was observed once. The rearrangement joins TRBV5-1 to TRBJ2-3; TRBD2 agrees at 15 bases. The J segment lost 4 bases and the V segment lost 0 bases, leaving 15 bases of the junction unmatched. The germline CDR1 and CDR2 sequences are SGHRS and YFSETQ. The length of the CDR3 is 21 residues. CDR3 sequence reads: CASSLANEPGLAGGGADTQYF. CDR3 sequence (DNA): TGCGCCAGCAGCTTGGCAAATGAACCGGGACTAGCGGGAGGAGGAGCAGATACGCAGTATTTT.

The chain has TRBV20-1 and TRBJ2-2; no clear D gene. This CDR3 contains 12 residues. The V gene's germline CDR1 is DFQATT and CDR2 SNEGSKA (reference sequence). Trimming shortened V by 3 bases and J by 6 bases, and 8 bases separated the two germline ends. CDR3 loop: CSARFSPGELFF. DNA of the CDR3: TGCAGTGCTAGGTTTAGTCCCGGGGAGCTGTTTTTT.

This clonotype has a handful of counts. The chain employs TRBV5-1 and TRBJ2-7, with 10 bases aligning to TRBD1. The CDR3 loop spans 15 amino acids. V was pared by 0 bases and J by 12 bases, with 12 bases of the junction left unmatched. The germline V gene encodes CDR1 SGHRS and CDR2 YFSETQ. The CDR3 protein is CASSLAIDGQGEAYF. CDR3 coding DNA: TGCGCCAGCAGCTTGGCCATTGATGGACAGGGGGAAGCGTACTTC.

This clonotype was recorded at least ten times. The chain couples TRBV28 to TRBJ2-4; 7 nucleotides agree with TRBD1. The germline V gene has CDR1 MDHEN and CDR2 SYDVKM. V shed 5 bases and J 1 base; nucleotides not matched to a gene: 5. The CDR3 loop spans 15 amino acids. The CDR3 reads CASSVGGSAKNIQYF. In DNA, the CDR3 is TGTGCCAGCAGTGTAGGGGGCTCGGCCAAAAACATTCAGTACTTC.